Listed below are T cell receptor beta chains from one sample, sequenced in a study of T cells in Graves' hyperthyroidism and ophthalmopathy. MiXCR, run by TCRdb on the multiplex PCR reads, gives a single entry per CDR3 protein. The repertoire holds 600,000 to 900,000 distinct CDR3 sequences, with roughly 15% as singletons. What was sequenced was blood. Source of these receptors: a man between 18 and 35 years old with Graves' hyperthyroidism. Each CDR3 is given with its conserved first and last residue. D genes are given only for firm matches. A row's size may be missing; if present it is once, few, many or a size class.

-,TRBV18,TRBJ2-5,-,CASSPPQLAQETQYF,TGTGCCAGCTCACCACCCCAACTAGCTCAAGAGACCCAGTACTTC
-,TRBV7-9,TRBJ1-2,-,CASSLSPGGYTF,TGTGCCAGCAGCTTATCCCCGGGAGGCTACACCTTC
-,TRBV5-5,TRBJ1-1,many,CASSFSMNTEAFF,TGTGCCAGCAGCTTCAGCATGAACACTGAAGCTTTCTTT
-,TRBV6-6,TRBJ1-6,few,CASSYSATPLRDSPLHF,TGTGCCAGCAGTTACTCGGCGACTCCGCTCCGAGATTCACCCCTCCACTTT
-,TRBV11-2,TRBJ2-7,once,CASSDGQSEQYF,TGTGCCAGCAGCGACGGACAATCCGAGCAGTACTTC
-,TRBV28,TRBJ1-1,many,CASSARGSMNTEAFF,TGTGCCAGCAGTGCAAGGGGTTCCATGAACACTGAAGCTTTCTTT
-,TRBV7-9,TRBJ2-7,many,CASSLAVGAPYEQYF,TGTGCCAGCAGCTTAGCGGTAGGGGCCCCTTACGAGCAGTACTTC
TRBD2,TRBV18,TRBJ2-2,-,CASSPSSGLNTGELFF,TGTGCCAGCTCACCATCTAGCGGGTTAAACACCGGGGAGCTGTTTTTT
-,TRBV30,TRBJ2-7,many,CAWSVPSYEQYF,TGTGCCTGGAGTGTACCCAGCTACGAGCAGTACTTC
-,TRBV28,TRBJ1-2,-,CASSLPGPNYGYTF,TGTGCCAGCAGTTTACCAGGGCCCAACTATGGCTACACCTTC
-,TRBV2,TRBJ2-6,many,CASRGVSASSGANVLTF,TGTGCCAGCAGGGGGGTATCAGCGAGCTCTGGGGCCAACGTCCTGACTTTC
TRBD2,TRBV20-1,TRBJ2-1,many,CSARSLAVPWNEQFF,TGCAGTGCTAGATCGCTAGCGGTCCCATGGAATGAGCAGTTCTTC
-,TRBV29-1,TRBJ2-1,-,CSVETLEGRSYNEQFF,TGCAGCGTTGAAACCTTGGAGGGCCGCTCCTACAATGAGCAGTTCTTC
-,TRBV28,TRBJ2-7,few,CASSPRGSDEQYF,TGTGCCAGCAGCCCCCGAGGTAGCGACGAGCAGTACTTC
TRBD1,TRBV12-5,TRBJ2-3,many,CASGSQTGRSTDTQYF,TGTGCTAGTGGTTCCCAGACAGGGCGTAGCACAGATACGCAGTATTTT
-,TRBV28,TRBJ2-3,many,CASSSGRGTDTQYF,TGTGCCAGCAGTTCCGGTCGGGGCACAGATACGCAGTATTTT
-,TRBV6-1,TRBJ1-4,few,CASSESLAAGRVFF,TGTGCCAGCAGTGAATCCTTGGCTGCTGGTAGGGTGTTTTTT
-,TRBV5-1,TRBJ2-7,-,CASSWQGGHFYEQYF,TGCGCCAGCAGCTGGCAGGGGGGACACTTCTACGAGCAGTACTTC
TRBD1,TRBV19,TRBJ1-4,few,CASSILLQGASNEKLFF,TGTGCCAGTAGTATTCTCTTACAGGGGGCGTCTAATGAAAAACTGTTTTTT
TRBD1,TRBV20-1,TRBJ2-7,-,CSAIRGGDYEQYF,TGCAGTGCTATACGAGGGGGCGATTACGAGCAGTACTTC
-,TRBV24-1,TRBJ1-1,many,CATSEPDSPEAFF,TGTGCCACCAGTGAACCGGACAGCCCTGAAGCTTTCTTT
TRBD1,TRBV28,TRBJ1-1,many,CASSSPPGQGSAFF,TGTGCCAGCAGTTCTCCGCCCGGACAGGGTTCAGCTTTCTTT
TRBD2,TRBV15,TRBJ2-1,few,CATSTQPYQREWEQFF,TGTGCCACCAGCACCCAACCCTACCAGCGGGAGTGGGAGCAGTTCTTC
TRBD2,TRBV20-1,TRBJ2-7,many,CSAGTSGTNEQYF,TGCAGTGCTGGGACTAGCGGGACCAACGAGCAGTACTTC
TRBD1,TRBV2,TRBJ2-1,many,CASSSGQGSSYNEQFF,TGTGCCAGCAGCTCGGGACAGGGTAGCTCCTACAATGAGCAGTTCTTC
TRBD2,TRBV6-1,TRBJ2-4,-,CASSLKGGLARGVAKNIQYF,TGTGCCAGCAGCCTAAAGGGGGGACTAGCCAGGGGGGTAGCCAAAAACATTCAGTACTTC
-,TRBV7-2,TRBJ1-2,-,CASSLVTGVNYGYTF,TGTGCCAGCAGCTTAGTGACAGGCGTCAACTATGGCTACACCTTC
-,TRBV9,TRBJ1-2,few,CASSQRSRGGEVYGYTF,TGTGCCAGCAGCCAGAGGTCTCGAGGGGGGGAGGTCTATGGCTACACCTTC
-,TRBV5-4,TRBJ2-1,-,CASSSVEPNNEQFF,TGTGCCAGCAGCTCCGTGGAGCCAAACAATGAGCAGTTCTTC
-,TRBV18,TRBJ2-7,many,CASSPRSGGSREQYF,TGTGCCAGCTCACCACGGTCAGGGGGGAGTCGCGAGCAGTACTTC
-,TRBV6-2/TRBV6-3,TRBJ2-5,few,CASSYSGTEDGYF,TGTGCCAGCAGTTACTCCGGGACGGAGGATGGGTACTTC
TRBD1,TRBV20-1,TRBJ2-7,many,CSARDPRGQGAYEQYF,TGCAGTGCTAGAGATCCGAGGGGACAGGGGGCCTACGAGCAGTACTTC
TRBD2,TRBV6-5,TRBJ2-7,-,CASSSRTSGSMEQYF,TGTGCCAGCAGTTCCCGGACTAGCGGGAGTATGGAGCAGTACTTC
TRBD2,TRBV28,TRBJ2-7,-,CASTPGGSYDQYF,TGTGCCAGCACCCCGGGGGGATCCTACGACCAGTACTTC
-,TRBV6-2/TRBV6-3,TRBJ2-3,many,CASSLPYGQGDDTQYF,TGTGCCAGCAGTTTACCCTATGGCCAGGGAGACGATACGCAGTATTTT
-,TRBV5-6,TRBJ1-1,many,CASLPAQLGEAFF,TGTGCCAGCCTCCCGGCGCAGTTAGGTGAAGCTTTCTTT
-,TRBV6-1,TRBJ1-1,many,CASTSAGFDTEAFF,TGTGCCAGCACCTCGGCAGGGTTTGACACTGAAGCTTTCTTT
TRBD2,TRBV7-2,TRBJ2-3,-,CASSLEFGREGLADTQYF,TGTGCCAGCAGCTTAGAATTCGGGCGGGAGGGCCTCGCAGATACGCAGTATTTT
-,TRBV24-1,TRBJ1-1,many,CATSDSRTREAFF,TGTGCCACCAGTGACTCCCGGACAAGGGAAGCTTTCTTT
-,TRBV25-1,TRBJ2-1,few,CASSEDISYNEQFF,TGTGCCAGCAGTGAGGACATCTCCTACAATGAGCAGTTCTTC
-,TRBV15,TRBJ2-7,-,CATSRVVGSALTYEQYF,TGTGCCACCAGCAGAGTTGTAGGTTCGGCCCTTACGTACGAGCAGTACTTC
-,TRBV7-9,TRBJ1-1,few,CASSLTVPTEAFF,TGTGCCAGCAGCTTAACAGTCCCGACTGAAGCTTTCTTT
-,TRBV5-1,TRBJ2-5,many,CASSLGARETQYF,TGTGCCAGCAGTTTAGGGGCGCGGGAGACCCAGTACTTC
-,TRBV27,TRBJ1-4,few,CASSPYRVPEKLFF,TGTGCCAGCAGTCCCTACAGGGTTCCTGAAAAACTGTTTTTT
-,TRBV12-3/TRBV12-4,TRBJ1-5,many,CASSSEYRLNQPQHF,TGTGCCAGCAGTTCAGAGTACAGATTAAATCAGCCCCAGCATTTT
-,TRBV7-3,TRBJ2-2,-,CASSLVGGGTGELSF,-
-,TRBV15,TRBJ2-7,few,CATSREDSYEQYF,TGTGCCACCAGCAGAGAGGACAGCTACGAGCAGTACTTC
-,TRBV7-9,TRBJ2-3,-,CASSFHSDTQYF,TGTGCCAGCAGCTTCCATTCTGATACGCAGTATTTT
TRBD1,TRBV28,TRBJ1-4,-,CASSLDRGVSLNEKLFF,TGTGCCAGCAGTTTGGACAGGGGAGTATCCCTGAATGAAAAACTGTTTTTT
TRBD1,TRBV12-5,TRBJ2-1,many,CASGLGGTEANEQFF,TGTGCTAGTGGTTTGGGAGGGACAGAGGCGAATGAGCAGTTCTTC
TRBD1,TRBV29-1,TRBJ2-5,many,CSVIQGAGETQYF,TGCAGCGTCATTCAGGGGGCTGGCGAGACCCAGTACTTC
TRBD1,TRBV11-1,TRBJ1-2,few,CASSYVSTGGDGYTF,TGTGCCAGCAGCTACGTTTCGACAGGGGGCGATGGCTACACCTTC
TRBD1,TRBV29-1,TRBJ2-1,-,CSVEPTGGFYNEQFF,TGCAGCGTCGAGCCCACAGGGGGTTTCTACAATGAGCAGTTCTTC
-,TRBV20-1,TRBJ2-5,many,CSARDGAIQETQYF,TGCAGTGCTAGAGACGGTGCCATTCAAGAGACCCAGTACTTC
TRBD1,TRBV5-1,TRBJ2-7,many,CASRPGQGVIYEQYF,TGCGCCAGCAGACCCGGACAGGGGGTTATCTACGAGCAGTACTTC
-,TRBV24-1,TRBJ2-1,-,CATSDQRAGSRYNEQFF,TGTGCCACCAGTGATCAAAGGGCAGGGTCTCGCTACAATGAGCAGTTCTTC
TRBD1,TRBV28,TRBJ1-4,few,CASSADRDLKDEKLFF,TGTGCCAGCAGTGCGGACAGGGACTTAAAGGACGAAAAACTGTTTTTT
TRBD1,TRBV24-1,TRBJ2-5,few,CATSEPGQGNGETQYF,TGTGCCACCAGTGAACCGGGACAGGGGAACGGGGAGACCCAGTACTTC
-,TRBV5-5,TRBJ2-7,-,CASSIGFAGFAYEQYF,TGTGCCAGCAGCATTGGATTTGCGGGGTTTGCCTACGAGCAGTACTTC